Listed below are T cell receptor beta chains from one sample, sequenced in a study of blood T cells in healthy people across ages. TCRdb re-analysed the 5' RACE reads in MiXCR, keeping a single row per CDR3 protein. The table shows almost 550,000 distinct CDR3 sequences, with around 24% occurring only once. Separately, the same data were catalogued under a study of T cells of mothers and their children.

Material: blood. Receptors originate from a boy aged 10-17 years in good health. Both conserved end residues are part of each CDR3. A D gene is named only where the DNA matches it firmly. Only part of the rows carry a size: once, few, many, or a class if the clone is expanded.

j_call d_call v_call clone_size cdr3_nt cdr3_aa
TRBJ2-7 TRBD2 TRBV20-1 few TGCAGTGCTAGTGCGGGGGACGAGCAGTACTTC CSASAGDEQYF
TRBJ2-4 TRBD1 TRBV4-2 few TGTGCCAGCAGCCTACTACAGGGGGCCAAAAACATTCAGTACTTC CASSLLQGAKNIQYF
TRBJ2-7 NA TRBV4-1 few TGCGCCAGCAGCCAAGAGTCGGCAGGGTACCACGAGCAGTACTTC CASSQESAGYHEQYF
TRBJ2-7 TRBD2 TRBV20-1 many TGCAGTGCTGAACACCTAGCGGGACCATCCTACGAGCAGTACTTC CSAEHLAGPSYEQYF
TRBJ2-7 NA TRBV4-3 NA TGCGCCAGCAGCCCCCTGGGGGGTACAGGGTTCGGGAGCGAGCAGTACTTC CASSPLGGTGFGSEQYF
TRBJ2-1 TRBD1 TRBV24-1 NA TGTGCCACCGGAGACAGGGGACAGTCTCATGAGCAGTTCTTC CATGDRGQSHEQFF
TRBJ2-1 NA TRBV9 NA TGTGCCAGCAGCCCGTTGTCTTCGAACTACAATGAGCAGTTCTTC CASSPLSSNYNEQFF
TRBJ2-6 TRBD1 TRBV7-2 few TGTGCCAGCAGCCCGGACAGGGCTGGGGCCAACGTCCTGACTTTC CASSPDRAGANVLTF
TRBJ2-5 TRBD2 TRBV12-3/TRBV12-4 NA TGTGCCAGCAGGTCGACTAGCATGCGAGAGACCCAGTACTTC CASRSTSMRETQYF
TRBJ2-3 NA TRBV7-8 NA TGTGCCAGCAGCTCCGGGAGAACAGATACGCAGTATTTT CASSSGRTDTQYF
TRBJ2-7 TRBD1 TRBV5-1 NA TGCGCCAGTCGCCCCCGGGACAGACGCGAGCAGTACTTC CASRPRDRREQYF
TRBJ1-5 NA TRBV5-1 few TGCGCCAGCAGCCTGGGATCCGACAATCAGCCCCAGCATTTT CASSLGSDNQPQHF
TRBJ1-1 NA TRBV6-5 NA TGTGCCAGCAGCGACCAGGGTGAAGCTTTCTTT CASSDQGEAFF
TRBJ1-4 NA TRBV25-1 NA TGTGCCGGGGGACACAATTCAACTAATGAAAAACTGTTTTTT CAGGHNSTNEKLFF
TRBJ2-5 NA TRBV28 NA TGTGCCAGCAGTTCCTACGAGGAGGAGACCCAGTACTTC CASSSYEEETQYF
TRBJ1-2 TRBD1 TRBV27 NA TGTGCCAGCAGTTTATTCCCCCCGGGACAGGGCATTAACTATGGCTACACCTTC CASSLFPPGQGINYGYTF
TRBJ1-6 NA TRBV9 few TGTGCCAGCAGTGCCAGGGTGATGGATTCACCCCTCCACTTT CASSARVMDSPLHF
TRBJ2-2 TRBD1 TRBV19 NA TGTGCCAGTGACGACAGGGGCGACAACACCGGGGAGCTGTTTTTT CASDDRGDNTGELFF
TRBJ1-2 NA TRBV29-1 NA TGCAGCGTTGAATCGCGTACGACCTATGGCTACACCTTC CSVESRTTYGYTF
TRBJ1-5 TRBD1 TRBV30 NA TGTGCCTGGAGTCGGCAGGGGGGCAATCAGCCCCAGCATTTT CAWSRQGGNQPQHF
TRBJ2-3 TRBD2 TRBV19 NA TGTGCCAGTAGTCCGGGACTAGTGGGGTTTTTGGATACGCAGTATTTT CASSPGLVGFLDTQYF
TRBJ2-1 NA TRBV20-1 NA TGCAGTGCTAGAGCACTAGCTACGGCCTACAATGAGCAGTTCTTC CSARALATAYNEQFF
TRBJ2-7 NA TRBV27 few TGTGCCAGCAGTTTATCAGTATCCTCCTACGAGCAGTACTTC CASSLSVSSYEQYF
TRBJ2-7 NA TRBV7-9 once TGTGCCAGCAGCCCCAAGATCAGTAGCGACGAGCAGTACTTC CASSPKISSDEQYF
TRBJ2-5 TRBD2 TRBV9 NA TGTGCCAGCAGCGCTAGCCTCGTGGGGGGGATGGAGACCCAGTACTTC CASSASLVGGMETQYF
TRBJ2-7 NA TRBV20-1 NA TGCAGTGCTACAGACAGCTATACCTACGAGCAGTACTTC CSATDSYTYEQYF
TRBJ1-1 NA TRBV2 NA TGTGCCAGCAGTGGTAGCCACTATCAGACGAACACTGAAGCTTTCTTT CASSGSHYQTNTEAFF
TRBJ2-1 TRBD2 TRBV15 few TGTGCCACCAGCCGTAGATCTGGGACTAGCGGGCTTGAGCAGTTCTTC CATSRRSGTSGLEQFF
TRBJ2-5 TRBD2 TRBV29-1 many TGCAGCCCTAAGGGTCCTAGCGGGGGAGCGTACCAAGAGACCCAGTACTTC CSPKGPSGGAYQETQYF
TRBJ2-7 TRBD2 TRBV7-9 few TGTGCCAGCAGCCCCCCCAGCGGGACTGTTCCCTACGAGCAGTACTTC CASSPPSGTVPYEQYF
TRBJ1-1 TRBD1 TRBV4-1 NA TGCGCCAGCAGCCACCTGGGACAGGCAGGCGCTGAAGCTTTCTTT CASSHLGQAGAEAFF
TRBJ1-1 TRBD1 TRBV6-5 NA TGTGCCAGCCGGAGGGACAGGGAAAGCGGTGAAGCTTTCTTT CASRRDRESGEAFF
TRBJ1-2 NA TRBV6-6 NA TGTGCCAGCAGTTTCTACAACCGGGACCTAATCCCCTATGGCTACACCTTC CASSFYNRDLIPYGYTF
TRBJ2-1 TRBD2 TRBV5-4 NA TGTGCCAGCAGCCGGAGCGTGGGGGGGAACAATGAGCAGTTCTTC CASSRSVGGNNEQFF
TRBJ2-3 NA TRBV7-2 few TGTGCCAGCAGCCGCGAAACGGAAGATACGCAGTATTTT CASSRETEDTQYF
TRBJ1-1 NA TRBV11-2 few TGTGCCAGCACCAGACGGGAATCTAGATCTGAAGCTTTCTTT CASTRRESRSEAFF
TRBJ2-2 TRBD2 TRBV7-2 NA TGTGCCAGCAGCTTGGGGGGGATGACCGGGGAGCTGTTTTTT CASSLGGMTGELFF
TRBJ2-1 NA TRBV12-3/TRBV12-4 NA TGTGCCAGCAGCCTAGCCCGGAGGAATGAGCAGTTCTTC CASSLARRNEQFF
TRBJ1-3 NA TRBV5-5 NA TGTGCCAGCAGCTTGGATCTGGTCCCGGTTGCTGGAAACACCATATATTTT CASSLDLVPVAGNTIYF
TRBJ2-4 NA TRBV19 few TGTGCCAGCGGGTGGACAGAAAACATTCAGTACTTC CASGWTENIQYF
TRBJ1-2 TRBD1 TRBV12-3/TRBV12-4 NA TGTGCCAGCAGCCGGACCCTCAATCGGGACAGGCCTAACTATGGCTACACCTTC CASSRTLNRDRPNYGYTF
TRBJ2-7 NA TRBV7-9 NA TGTGCCAGCAGCTTAGCGCTCGGGAGTGAGCCCTACGAGCAGTACTTC CASSLALGSEPYEQYF
TRBJ1-1 NA TRBV28 few TGTGCCAGCAGTTTTGCCAGCTTTGAAGCTTTCTTT CASSFASFEAFF
TRBJ2-3 NA TRBV21-1 NA TGTGCCAGCAGCAGGGGGGACAGGACCCGAGAAGATACGCAGTATTTT CASSRGDRTREDTQYF
TRBJ2-1 NA TRBV9 NA TGTGCCAGCAGCGTAGATATTGGACTCCGGTCCCATGAGCAGTTCTTC CASSVDIGLRSHEQFF
TRBJ1-1 NA TRBV28 few TGTGCCAGCAGTAACCGCCGGGGCTACACTGAAGCTTTCTTT CASSNRRGYTEAFF
TRBJ2-3 TRBD2 TRBV5-1 NA TGCGCCAGCAGCTTGGTTAGCGGGGCTAGCACAGATACGCAGTATTTT CASSLVSGASTDTQYF
TRBJ2-7 NA TRBV10-3 few TGTGCCATCAGTGATCAGGGCTATTCCTCCTACGAGCAGTACTTC CAISDQGYSSYEQYF
TRBJ1-4 NA TRBV7-8 few TGTGCCAGCAGCTTAGAAGGGGCGGAAAATGAAAAACTGTTTTTT CASSLEGAENEKLFF
TRBJ1-1 NA TRBV6-5 few TGTGCCAGCAGTTACGGCGCAACAGGGTTTCACACTGAAGCTTTCTTT CASSYGATGFHTEAFF
TRBJ2-7 NA TRBV3-1 many TGTGCCAGCAGCCAAGATGCATTCGACAAGCCTTACGAGCAGTACTTC CASSQDAFDKPYEQYF
TRBJ2-5 NA TRBV12-3/TRBV12-4 few TGTGCCAGCACCCTCCGGACAGTGCAAGAGACCCAGTACTTC CASTLRTVQETQYF